The 29 T cell receptor beta chains listed next were all sequenced from one sample in a study of cytomegalovirus exposure and HLA in healthy donors. The PCR used 60 Vbeta and 13 Jbeta primers. Libraries were prepared by immunoSEQ multiplex PCR; TCRdb keeps only in-frame clonotypes and omits some of them. This table has tens of thousands of clones, around 70% appearing once. Sequencing input: PBMCs. All receptors derive from a woman in her forties or fifties in good health and CMV-seropositive.

V usage is TRBV2 and J usage is TRBJ2-1; maybe TRBD2 (6 bases). Germline CDR1 SNHLY, CDR2 FYNNEI. The V end was cut by 2 bases, the J end by 3 bases, with 29 bases between. This CDR3 is 21 amino acids long. The CDR3: CASSEPNRLVKGYRDYNEQFF. In DNA form, the CDR3 reads TGTGCCAGCAGTGAACCCAATCGACTAGTTAAAGGGTATAGGGACTACAATGAGCAGTTCTTC.

J is TRBJ1-2 and V is TRBV28, with a weak D call TRBD1 (6 bases). The germline V and J ends were trimmed by 2 bases and 8 bases, with 18 bases remaining between them. From germline, CDR1 is MDHEN and CDR2 SYDVKM. The CDR3 spans 15 residues. The CDR3 protein is CASSLMRTETRGYTF. The CDR3 nucleotides read TGTGCCAGCAGTTTAATGAGGACAGAGACACGCGGCTACACCTTC.

V gene TRBV2 combines with J gene TRBJ2-7; 9 positions match TRBD1. Trimming at V came to 2 bases and at J to 5 bases, leaving 7 bases not matched to a gene. Per germline, CDR1 SNHLY and CDR2 FYNNEI. CDR3 length equals 15 residues. CDR3 sequence reads: CASSEWGTGINEQYF. The CDR3 coding sequence is TGTGCCAGCAGTGAATGGGGGACAGGGATCAACGAGCAGTACTTC.

J is TRBJ1-2 and V is TRBV27; D unclear. Trimming left V 1 base short and J 3 bases short, with 6 bases between. Germline CDR1 and CDR2: MNHEY and SMNVEV (reference sequence). The CDR3 totals 13 residues. As DNA, the CDR3 is TGTGCCAGCAGTTTATTTGGGCACTATGGCTACACCTTC. Translation gives CASSLFGHYGYTF.

V and J are TRBV29-1 and TRBJ2-3; 8 nucleotides line up with TRBD2. V lost 8 bases to trimming and J lost 14 bases; unmatched junction nucleotides: 12. The CDR3 is made up of 11 amino acids. Germline V gene data show CDR1 as SQVTM and CDR2 as ANQGSEA. CDR3 amino acids: CSLSGAGGRYF. As DNA, the CDR3 is TGCAGCTTAAGCGGGGCGGGAGGCAGGTATTTT.

The rearrangement joins TRBV11-1 to TRBJ2-7; possible D gene TRBD2, 6 bases. Looked up from germline, CDR1 is SGHAT and CDR2 is FQDESV (reference sequence). Trimming removed 3 bases from V and 5 bases from J, with 14 bases in between. There are 14 residues in the CDR3. The CDR3 loop is CASSFTGTENEQYF. The CDR3 DNA reads as TGTGCCAGCAGCTTCACCGGGACTGAAAACGAGCAGTACTTC. Full variable domain (missing parts from reference TRBV11-1 and TRBJ2-7): EAEVAQSPRYKITEKSQAVAFWCDPISGHATLYWYRQILGQGPELLVQFQDESVVDDSQLPKDRFSAERLKGVDSTLKIQPAELGDSAMYLCASSFTGTENEQYFGPGTRLTVT.

CDR3 sequence: CASSSDTGIYGYTF. The CDR3 nucleotides are TGTGCCAGCAGTTCCGACACAGGGATCTATGGCTACACCTTC. This chain connects TRBV27 to TRBJ1-2, with a weak D call TRBD1 (6 bases). Trimming took off 4 bases at V and 4 bases at J, with 13 bases between the two ends. CDR1 and CDR2 from the germline V gene are MNHEY and SMNVEV (reference sequence). The CDR3 is 14 amino acids.

The chain couples TRBV7-2 to TRBJ1-1, with no clear D. Germline-derived CDR1 and CDR2 are SGHTA and FQGNSA. The length of the CDR3 is 15 residues. The ends were cut back, 5 bases at V and 5 bases at J, with 18 bases in the middle. CDR3 DNA sequence: TGTGCCAGCAGCCCGCGAGGAGGGCGAGGGACTGAAGCTTTCTTT. Its translation is CASSPRGGRGTEAFF.

This clone was recorded once. The chain links TRBV25-1 to TRBJ2-7; 10 nucleotides line up with TRBD1. CDR1 is MGHDK and CDR2 is SYGVNS in the germline V gene. This CDR3 is 14 amino acids long. V shed 8 bases and J 2 bases; nucleotides not matched to a gene: 6. CDR3 in amino acids: CASSRQGATYEQYF. In DNA form, the CDR3 reads TGTGCCAGCTCCAGACAGGGGGCAACCTACGAGCAGTACTTC.

V and J are TRBV6-1 and TRBJ1-4, with 7 bases fitting TRBD1. CDR1 MNHNS and CDR2 SASEGT come from the germline V gene. The CDR3 totals 14 residues. After removal of 1 base from V and 11 bases from J, the junction contained 7 bases not matched to a gene. In DNA form, the CDR3 reads TGTGCCAGCAGTGAAGGAGGGGGCTCCAGGAAACTGTTTTTT. Amino acid sequence: CASSEGGGSRKLFF.

This rearrangement joins TRBV2 to TRBJ1-5, with unresolved D. The CDR3 runs to 12 residues. Trimming cost V 0 bases and J 7 bases, with 4 bases left between them. In germline, CDR1 is SNHLY, CDR2 FYNNEI. CDR3 loop: CASSEASQPQHF. CDR3 sequence (DNA): TGTGCCAGCAGTGAAGCGTCACAGCCCCAGCATTTT.

The chain joins TRBV30 to TRBJ2-2, with D possibly being TRBD2 (6 bases). V lost 3 bases and J 0 bases, leaving 8 bases between the germline ends. The CDR3 spans 14 residues. From germline, CDR1 is GTSNPN and CDR2 SVGIG (reference sequence). The CDR3, as DNA: TGTGCCTGGAGGGGACTTACGAACACCGGGGAGCTGTTTTTT. It specifies CAWRGLTNTGELFF.

The chain links TRBV6-5 to TRBJ1-3, with 7 bases aligning to TRBD1. CDR3 size: 16 residues. Germline assignment: CDR1 MNHEY and CDR2 SVGAGI. J lost 0 bases, V lost 4 bases, and 6 bases had no gene match. The CDR3 bases are TGTGCCAGCAGTTGGGACAGTCAAAGCTCTGGAAACACCATATATTTT. This encodes CASSWDSQSSGNTIYF.

J is TRBJ2-1 and V is TRBV7-3, with D tentatively TRBD2 (5 bases). V was shortened by 5 bases and J by 0 bases, with 11 bases between the two germline ends. This CDR3 region has 15 residues. Germline V lookup: CDR1 SGHTA, CDR2 FQGTGA. The CDR3 is CASSPSGFSYNEQFF. CDR3 nucleotides: TGTGCCAGCAGCCCATCGGGGTTCTCCTACAATGAGCAGTTCTTC. Filled out from reference TRBV7-3 and TRBJ2-1, the complete variable domain reads GAGVSQTPSNKVTEKGKYVELRCDPISGHTALYWYRQSLGQGPEFLIYFQGTGAADDSGLPNDRFFAVRPEGSVSTLKIQRTERGDSAVYLCASSPSGFSYNEQFFGPGTRLTVL.

This clone has a single count. The chain links TRBV28 to TRBJ1-1; tentatively, D is TRBD1 (6 bases). Germline assignment: CDR1 MDHEN and CDR2 SYDVKM. Trimming cost V 6 bases and J 5 bases, with 16 bases left between them. The CDR3 totals 14 residues. Here the CDR3 reads CASRRGGGGTEAFF. The CDR3 bases are TGTGCCAGCAGGAGGGGGGGAGGGGGGACTGAAGCTTTCTTT.

The table lists this clone with a few counts. This chain connects TRBV7-9 to TRBJ1-1; D is unresolved. The ends were cut back, 2 bases at V and 3 bases at J, with 7 bases in the middle. Germline V gene sequence: CDR1 SEHNR, CDR2 FQNEAQ (reference sequence). This CDR3 region has 13 residues. This chain's CDR3 is CASSLQRDTEAFF. CDR3 nucleotides: TGTGCCAGCAGCTTACAGAGGGACACTGAAGCTTTCTTT.

The chain uses TRBV19 and TRBJ2-7, with a weak D call TRBD2 (5 bases). The CDR3 loop spans 13 amino acids. V dropped 10 bases and J dropped 2 bases, with 15 bases sitting between them. CDR1 is LNHDA, CDR2 SQIVND, per germline (reference sequence). The CDR3 DNA sequence: TGTGCCACCCGGGGTAGGATGGCCTACGAGCAGTACTTC. Amino acid sequence: CATRGRMAYEQYF.

The genes are TRBV7-9 and TRBJ1-1; 7 positions match TRBD1. CDR1 SEHNR and CDR2 FQNEAQ come from the germline V gene (reference sequence). Trimming cost V 5 bases and J 0 bases; bases outside gene matches: 9. The CDR3 is 16 amino acids. The CDR3 region is CASSDRQGVMNTEAFF. The DNA for the CDR3 is TGTGCCAGCAGCGACCGACAGGGAGTCATGAACACTGAAGCTTTCTTT.

This chain links TRBV10-3 with TRBJ2-7; D call uncertain. The V end lost 2 bases, the J end lost 3 bases, and 14 bases lay between the germline ends. The CDR3 spans 15 residues. The germline V gene encodes CDR1 ENHRY and CDR2 SYGVKD. The CDR3: CAISEGQAEFYEQYF. CDR3 bases: TGTGCCATCAGTGAGGGGCAGGCAGAATTCTACGAGCAGTACTTC.

The chain has TRBV29-1 and TRBJ1-1; 10 positions agree with TRBD1. Germline trimming cut 7 bases from V and 3 bases from J; bases unmatched to any gene: 5. This CDR3 spans 13 amino acids. Germline V lookup: CDR1 SQVTM, CDR2 ANQGSEA. The CDR3 DNA reads TGCAGCGCGCCGGGACAGGGGTACACTGAAGCTTTCTTT. This translates into CSAPGQGYTEAFF.

The genes are TRBV18 and TRBJ1-4; D is uncertain. The CDR3 has 13 residues. Trimming removed 5 bases at V and 6 bases at J, with 10 bases between. Germline CDR1 reads KGHSH; CDR2 reads LQKENI. The CDR3 loop reads CASSNTEHEKLFF. CDR3 sequence (DNA): TGTGCCAGCTCAAATACGGAGCATGAAAAACTGTTTTTT.

This chain connects TRBV11-2 to TRBJ1-1; D unclear. V dropped 0 bases and J dropped 7 bases, with 3 bases sitting between them. The CDR3 runs to 11 residues. Germline-derived CDR1 and CDR2 are SGHAT and FQNNGV. The CDR3, as DNA: TGTGCCAGCAGCTTAGAGAGTGAAGCTTTCTTT. Protein: CASSLESEAFF.

The CDR3 DNA sequence: TGTGCCAGCAGTGACTTCGGGACTAGCGGACGCAATGAGCAGTTCTTC. Encoded protein: CASSDFGTSGRNEQFF. This rearrangement joins TRBV2 to TRBJ2-1, with 11 bases identical to TRBD2. CDR3 length: 16 residues. Unmatched junction bases numbered 7, after V lost 3 bases and J lost 6 bases. CDR1 SNHLY and CDR2 FYNNEI come from the germline V gene.

Only a few counts were recorded for this clone. The V and J genes are TRBV7-6 and TRBJ1-5; D perhaps matches TRBD1 (6 bases). V lost 5 bases to trimming and J lost 3 bases, with 8 bases between them. Germline V CDR1 and CDR2: SGHVS, FNYEAQ. The CDR3 totals 13 residues. The CDR3 is CASSRTDNQPQHF. As DNA, the CDR3 is TGTGCCAGCAGCCGGACAGACAATCAGCCCCAGCATTTT.

This rearrangement joins TRBV10-3 to TRBJ1-1; 7 bases align to TRBD1. After removal of 4 bases from V and 4 bases from J, the junction contained 12 bases not matched to a gene. CDR1 and CDR2 (germline): ENHRY, SYGVKD. The CDR3 sequence is 16 residues long. This chain's CDR3 is CAISGARGSSGTEAFF. In nucleotides, the CDR3 is TGTGCCATCAGTGGGGCCAGGGGGAGTAGTGGCACTGAAGCTTTCTTT.

This clone came up many times. This chain connects TRBV6-4 to TRBJ2-2; maybe TRBD2 (5 bases). The germline V gene has CDR1 MRHNA and CDR2 SNTAGT. Trimming stripped 7 bases from V and 2 bases from J, with 14 bases between. The CDR3 has 15 amino acids. The CDR3 DNA follows: TGTGCCAGCATGGGTCGAAGCGGCAACACCGGGGAGCTGTTTTTT. It is translated as CASMGRSGNTGELFF.

This clone was seen a few times. This chain links TRBV6-6 with TRBJ2-2; D call uncertain. The V end was cut by 7 bases, the J end by 7 bases, with 16 bases between. Germline values: CDR1 MNHNY, CDR2 SVGAGI (reference sequence). The CDR3 length is 14 residues. The CDR3 DNA is TGTGCCAGCACCCCGGGTGTTCTGGGCGGGGAGCTGTTTTTT. Translation gives CASTPGVLGGELFF.

This clone was seen just once. The V and J genes are TRBV7-2 and TRBJ2-7; 10 positions match TRBD2. This CDR3 is built from 15 residues. V was clipped by 0 bases and J by 4 bases; unmatched bases: 3. Germline assignment: CDR1 SGHTA and CDR2 FQGNSA. CDR3 DNA sequence: TGTGCCAGCAGCTTAGCAGGGACTAGCGAGTACGAGCAGTACTTC. It codes for CASSLAGTSEYEQYF.

The genes are TRBV5-4 and TRBJ2-7, with a tentative D call TRBD1 (5 bases). Germline CDR1 reads SGHNT; CDR2 reads YYREEE (reference sequence). The CDR3 has 15 residues. Deletions cut 1 base from V and 0 bases from J, with 11 bases between. The CDR3 loop is CASSLMGPSSYEQYF. In DNA form, the CDR3 reads TGTGCCAGCAGCTTGATGGGGCCTAGCTCCTACGAGCAGTACTTC.